This T cell receptor (beta chain) was identified during a study of cytomegalovirus exposure and HLA in healthy donors. Whole-study results and caveats: HLA allele associations emerged for about 18,000 TCR beta sequences in a later analysis, at 0.05 false discovery rate.

As concerns this clone: Its antigen is unidentified.

The V gene's germline CDR1 is GTSNPN and CDR2 SVGIG (reference sequence). There are 13 residues in the CDR3. Losses at the gene ends were 4 bases for V and 4 bases for J; bases not matched to a gene: 6. It was with 60 Vbeta and 13 Jbeta primers that the PCR ran. The protocol was immunoSEQ multiplex PCR, while the TCRdb copy is restricted to in-frame clones and leaves out a portion. Of roughly 170,000 clones listed, roughly 70% are singletons. Material for sequencing was PBMCs. The rearrangement joins TRBV30 to TRBJ1-1; 7 bases are shared with TRBD1. The sequence was obtained from a girl aged 5-17 years in good health and CMV-seronegative. The CDR3 region is CAWTMTGITEAFF. CDR3 sequence (DNA): TGTGCCTGGACGATGACAGGGATCACTGAAGCTTTCTTT.